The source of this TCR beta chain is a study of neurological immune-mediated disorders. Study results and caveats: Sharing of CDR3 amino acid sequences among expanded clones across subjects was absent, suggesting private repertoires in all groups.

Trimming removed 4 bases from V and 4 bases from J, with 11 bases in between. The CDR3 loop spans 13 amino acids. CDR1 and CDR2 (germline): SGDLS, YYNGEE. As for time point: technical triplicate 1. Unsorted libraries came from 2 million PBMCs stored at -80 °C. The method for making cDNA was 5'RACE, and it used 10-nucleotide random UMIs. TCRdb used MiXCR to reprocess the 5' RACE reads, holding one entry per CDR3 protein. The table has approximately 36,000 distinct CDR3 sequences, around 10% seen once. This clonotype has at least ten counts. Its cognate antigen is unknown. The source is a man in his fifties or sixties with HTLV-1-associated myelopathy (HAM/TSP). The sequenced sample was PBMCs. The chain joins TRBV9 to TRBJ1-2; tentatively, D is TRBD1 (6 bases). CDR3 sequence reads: CASSPGAGYGYTF. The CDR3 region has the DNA TGTGCCAGCAGCCCAGGGGCGGGCTATGGCTACACCTTC. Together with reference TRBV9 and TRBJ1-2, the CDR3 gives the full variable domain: DSGVTQTPKHLITATGQRVTLRCSPRSGDLSVYWYQQSLDQGLQFLIQYYNGEERAKGNILERFSAQQFPDLHSELNLSSLELGDSALYFCASSPGAGYGYTFGSGTRLTVV.